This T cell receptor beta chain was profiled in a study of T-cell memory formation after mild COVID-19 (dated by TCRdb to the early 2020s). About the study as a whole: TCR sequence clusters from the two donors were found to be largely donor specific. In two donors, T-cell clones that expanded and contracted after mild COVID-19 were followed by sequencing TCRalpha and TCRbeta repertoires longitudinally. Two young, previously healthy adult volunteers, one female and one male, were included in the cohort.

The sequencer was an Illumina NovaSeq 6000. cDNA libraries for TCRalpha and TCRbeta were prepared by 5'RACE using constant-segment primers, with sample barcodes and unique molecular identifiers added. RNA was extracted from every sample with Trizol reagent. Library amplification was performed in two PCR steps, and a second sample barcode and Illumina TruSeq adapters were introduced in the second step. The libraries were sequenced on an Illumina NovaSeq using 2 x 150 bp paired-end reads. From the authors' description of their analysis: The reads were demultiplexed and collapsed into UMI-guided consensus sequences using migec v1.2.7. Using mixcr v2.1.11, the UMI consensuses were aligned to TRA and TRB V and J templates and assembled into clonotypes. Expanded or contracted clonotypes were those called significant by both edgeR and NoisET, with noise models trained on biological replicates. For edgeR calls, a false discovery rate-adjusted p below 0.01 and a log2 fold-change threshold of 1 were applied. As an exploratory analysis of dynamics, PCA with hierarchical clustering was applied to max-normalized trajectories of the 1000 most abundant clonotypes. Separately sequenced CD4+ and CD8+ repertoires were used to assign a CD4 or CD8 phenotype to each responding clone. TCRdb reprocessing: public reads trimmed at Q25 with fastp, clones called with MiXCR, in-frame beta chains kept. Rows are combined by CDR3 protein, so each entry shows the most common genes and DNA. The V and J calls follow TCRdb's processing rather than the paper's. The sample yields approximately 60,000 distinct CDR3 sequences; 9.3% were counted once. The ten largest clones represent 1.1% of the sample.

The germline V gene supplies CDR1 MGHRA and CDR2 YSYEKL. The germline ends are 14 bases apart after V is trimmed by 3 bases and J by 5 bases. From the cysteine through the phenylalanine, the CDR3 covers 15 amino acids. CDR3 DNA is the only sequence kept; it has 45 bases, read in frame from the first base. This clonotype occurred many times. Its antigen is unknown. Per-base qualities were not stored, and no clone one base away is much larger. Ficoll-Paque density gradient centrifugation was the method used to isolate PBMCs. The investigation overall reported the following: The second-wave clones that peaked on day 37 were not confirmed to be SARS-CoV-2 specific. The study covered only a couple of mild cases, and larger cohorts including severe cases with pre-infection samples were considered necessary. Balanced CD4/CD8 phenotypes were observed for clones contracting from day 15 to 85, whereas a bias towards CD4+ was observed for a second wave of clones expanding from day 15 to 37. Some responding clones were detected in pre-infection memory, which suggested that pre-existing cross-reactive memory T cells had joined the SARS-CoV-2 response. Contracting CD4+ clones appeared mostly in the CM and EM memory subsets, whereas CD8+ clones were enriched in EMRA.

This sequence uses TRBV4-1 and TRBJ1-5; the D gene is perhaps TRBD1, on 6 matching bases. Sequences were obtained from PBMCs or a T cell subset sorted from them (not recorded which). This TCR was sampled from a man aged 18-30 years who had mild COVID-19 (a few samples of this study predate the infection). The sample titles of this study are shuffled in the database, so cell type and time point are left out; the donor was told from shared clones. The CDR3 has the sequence CASSHPGTRYQPQHF. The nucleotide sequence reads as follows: TGCGCCAGCAGCCATCCCGGGACACGGTATCAGCCCCAGCATTTT.